This entry describes one T cell receptor (beta chain). Produced via immunoSEQ multiplex PCR; TCRdb's table is partial and in-frame only. The table has hundreds of thousands of clones, about 88% seen once. The data stem from a study of blood T cell repertoires in COVID-19. Sequenced sample: PBMCs or T cells enriched from blood (not recorded which). The TCR comes from a woman aged 25 to 39 who had been exposed to COVID-19.

The CDR3, as DNA: TGTGCCAGTAGTATAAAAGGGCTAGCGGGGGATCACGAGCAGTACTTC. As protein: CASSIKGLAGDHEQYF. This chain connects TRBV19 to TRBJ2-7; 10 nucleotides align to TRBD2. Per the germline V gene, CDR1 is LNHDA and CDR2 is SQIVND (reference sequence). Losses at the gene ends were 2 bases for V and 5 bases for J; bases not matched to a gene: 9. The CDR3 extends over 16 amino acids.